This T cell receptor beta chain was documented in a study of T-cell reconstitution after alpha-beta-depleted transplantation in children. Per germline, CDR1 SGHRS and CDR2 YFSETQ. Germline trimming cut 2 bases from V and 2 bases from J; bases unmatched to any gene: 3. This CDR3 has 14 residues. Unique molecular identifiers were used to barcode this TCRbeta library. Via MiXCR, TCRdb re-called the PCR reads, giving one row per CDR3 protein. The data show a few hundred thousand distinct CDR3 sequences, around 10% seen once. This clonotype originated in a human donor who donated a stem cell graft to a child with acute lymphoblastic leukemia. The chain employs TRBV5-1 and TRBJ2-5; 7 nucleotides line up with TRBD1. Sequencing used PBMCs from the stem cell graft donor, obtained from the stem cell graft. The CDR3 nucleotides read TGCGCCAGCAGCTTTGGGACAGATCAAGAGACCCAGTACTTC. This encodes CASSFGTDQETQYF.